This TCR beta chain is drawn from a study of T cell repertoires in cytomegalovirus infection. Across the study: CMV epitopes used comprised recently identified HLA-C-restricted ones and well-studied HLA-B-restricted ones. Signatures in public TCR beta sequences pointed to both CMV infection and matching HLA type. Study results and caveats: CMV-specific TCR beta clonotypes restricted by HLA-C were the ones dominating the ex vivo response.

TCRdb reprocessed the reads via MiXCR and lists one record per CDR3 protein. This table has hundreds of thousands of distinct CDR3 sequences, about two fifths appearing once. On this clonotype: Its antigen is currently unknown.

The ends were cut back, 2 bases at V and 4 bases at J, with 11 bases in the middle. The CDR3 contains 15 residues. The source of this sequence is a human donor in good health (CMV status not recorded). Some clones in this sample may be carry-over from other donors' samples. This chain joins TRBV12-3 or TRBV12-4 and TRBJ2-2; possible D gene TRBD2, 5 bases. Sequenced here: cultured PBMCs, sampled from culture after CMV antigen stimulation. CDR3: CASSLRGMPTGELFF. The CDR3, as DNA: TGTGCCAGCAGTTTACGGGGTATGCCCACCGGGGAGCTGTTTTTT.